This note documents a single T cell receptor beta chain sequence. Germline V gene sequence: CDR1 SGHRS, CDR2 YFSETQ. The V gene end was trimmed by 6 bases and the J gene end by 5 bases; junction bases not matched to a gene: 9. This CDR3 has 15 residues. These data come from a study of patients and donors after allogeneic stem cell transplantation. Each CDR3 protein gets one entry after TCRdb re-called the RT-PCR reads with MiXCR. Of roughly 940,000 distinct CDR3 sequences listed, over 15% are singletons. V and J are TRBV5-1 and TRBJ2-5, with TRBD1 matching over 11 bases. The sample comprised blood, either unsorted or a sorted T cell fraction (not recorded which). This TCR came from a human donor who was either an allogeneic HSCT recipient or a stem cell or donor lymphocyte infusion donor (not recorded which). It is not recorded whose cells these are; they may come from a transplant donor. CDR3 DNA: TGCGCCAGCACAAAAACGGGACAGGGGGTCGAGACCCAGTACTTC. This codes for CASTKTGQGVETQYF.